The clone carrying this T cell receptor beta chain was detected only a few times. It was with a sample-barcoded 5' primer and a J-beta primer mix that a second PCR of roughly 7 to 12 cycles was run. TCRdb re-derived calls from the 5' RACE reads in MiXCR, one entry per CDR3 protein. The sample contains some 700,000 distinct CDR3 sequences, roughly 47% of which appear only once. The data originate from a study of blood T cells in healthy people across ages. This CDR3 contains 17 residues. V dropped 2 bases and J dropped 0; count of bases not matched to a gene: 7. Germline-derived CDR1 and CDR2 are DFQATT and SNEGSKA (reference sequence).

The clonotype was recovered from a woman between 55 and 75 years old in good health. V usage is TRBV20-1 and J usage is TRBJ2-1; 10 nucleotides align to TRBD2. The sequenced sample consisted of blood. CDR3 nucleotide sequence: TGCAGTGCTAGACCTAGCGGGAGAGAAAACTCCTACAATGAGCAGTTCTTC. Its translation: CSARPSGRENSYNEQFF.